The present TCR beta chain was sequenced within a study of OX40 agonist ivuxolimab in advanced cancers. Overall study: The patients received agonistic anti-OX40 (CD134) antibody ivuxolimab. At 0.01 to 10 mg/kg, ivuxolimab was administered intravenously to patients every 2 weeks. Allowance was made for prior anti-PD-1, anti-PD-L1 or anti-CTLA-4 therapy, and 35% to 40% had some.

Sequencing used immunoSEQ multiplex PCR; TCRdb keeps in-frame clones, though not all of them. The profile covers 75,000 to 100,000 clones, with about 80% appearing a single time and approximately 2.6% taken by the ten largest. This CDR3 has 14 amino acids. Looked up from germline, CDR1 is MDHEN and CDR2 is SYDVKM. V lost 5 bases and J lost 7; bases outside the gene matches: 8. This specimen was CD4+ or CD8+ T cells sorted from blood, taken in a trial of the OX40 agonist ivuxolimab. The rearrangement uses TRBV28 and TRBJ1-5; 7 bases align to TRBD1. This sequence was found in an adult with an advanced solid tumor such as melanoma, head and neck, liver or kidney cancer. CDR3 sequence: CASSLTGKEQPQHF. DNA for the CDR3: TGTGCCAGCAGTCTGACAGGGAAGGAGCAGCCCCAGCATTTT.